This T cell receptor beta chain is drawn from a study of T cell responses to AZD1222 COVID-19 vaccine. V dropped 2 bases and J dropped 0 bases, with 10 bases sitting between them. This CDR3 comprises 15 residues. Germline V gene data show CDR1 as SGHKS and CDR2 as YYEKEE (reference sequence). Repertoires were generated with immunoSEQ multiplex PCR, while TCRdb's copy carries only in-frame clones and drops some. The table has approximately 84,000 clones, 85% to 90% seen once. Sequencing used peripheral blood, obtained 28 days after the second AZD1222 dose. The chain uses TRBV5-5 and TRBJ2-3; D uncertain. This TCR was sampled from an adult who received the AZD1222 COVID-19 vaccine. The CDR3 sequence is CASSFVAGSTDTQYF. DNA for the CDR3: TGTGCCAGCAGCTTTGTGGCCGGCAGCACAGATACGCAGTATTTT.